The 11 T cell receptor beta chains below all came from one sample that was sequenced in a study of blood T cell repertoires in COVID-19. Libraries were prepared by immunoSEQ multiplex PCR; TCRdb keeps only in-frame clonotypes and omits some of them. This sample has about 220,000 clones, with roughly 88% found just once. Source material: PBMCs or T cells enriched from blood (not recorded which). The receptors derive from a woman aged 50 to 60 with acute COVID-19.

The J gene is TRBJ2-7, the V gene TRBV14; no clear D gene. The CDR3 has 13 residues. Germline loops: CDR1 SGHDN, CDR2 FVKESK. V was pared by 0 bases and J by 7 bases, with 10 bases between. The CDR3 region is CASSQDLPSEQYF. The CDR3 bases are TGTGCCAGCAGCCAAGATCTCCCGTCGGAGCAGTACTTC.

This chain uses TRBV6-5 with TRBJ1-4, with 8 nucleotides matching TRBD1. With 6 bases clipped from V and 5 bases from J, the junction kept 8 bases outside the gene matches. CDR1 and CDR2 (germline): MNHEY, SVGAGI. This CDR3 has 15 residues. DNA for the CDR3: TGTGCCAGCAGAAGAACAGGGGGTTACAATGAAAAACTGTTTTTT. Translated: CASRRTGGYNEKLFF.

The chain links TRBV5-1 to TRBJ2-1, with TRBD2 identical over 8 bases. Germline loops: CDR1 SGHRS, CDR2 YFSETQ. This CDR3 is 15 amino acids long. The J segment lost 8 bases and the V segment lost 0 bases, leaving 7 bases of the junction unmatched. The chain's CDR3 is CASSLGSGARDEQFF. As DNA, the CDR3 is TGCGCCAGCAGCTTGGGTAGCGGGGCCCGCGATGAGCAGTTCTTC.

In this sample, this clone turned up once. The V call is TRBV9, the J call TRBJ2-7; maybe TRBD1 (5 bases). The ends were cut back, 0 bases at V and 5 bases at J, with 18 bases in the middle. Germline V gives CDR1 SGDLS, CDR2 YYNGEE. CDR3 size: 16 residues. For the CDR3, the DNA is TGTGCCAGCAGCGTAGGGGCTGGGGTAGGGGTCAACGAGCAGTACTTC. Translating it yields CASSVGAGVGVNEQYF.

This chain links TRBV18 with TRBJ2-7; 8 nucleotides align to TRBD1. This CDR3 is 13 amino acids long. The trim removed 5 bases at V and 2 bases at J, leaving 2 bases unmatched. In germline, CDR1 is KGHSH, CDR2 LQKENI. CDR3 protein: CASSRTGPYEQYF. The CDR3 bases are TGTGCCAGCTCAAGGACAGGGCCCTACGAGCAGTACTTC.

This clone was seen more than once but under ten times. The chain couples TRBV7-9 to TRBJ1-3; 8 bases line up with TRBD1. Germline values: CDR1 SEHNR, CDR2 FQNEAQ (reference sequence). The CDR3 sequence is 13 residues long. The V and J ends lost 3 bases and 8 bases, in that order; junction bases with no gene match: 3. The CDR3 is CASSFQGADTIYF. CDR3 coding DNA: TGTGCCAGCAGCTTTCAGGGGGCGGACACCATATATTTT.

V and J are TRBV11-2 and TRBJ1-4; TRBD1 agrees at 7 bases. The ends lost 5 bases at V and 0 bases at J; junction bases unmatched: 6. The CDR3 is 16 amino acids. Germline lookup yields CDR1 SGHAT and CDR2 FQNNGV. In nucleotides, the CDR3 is TGTGCCAGCAGCCCCCACACAGGGGCAACTAATGAAAAACTGTTTTTT. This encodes CASSPHTGATNEKLFF.

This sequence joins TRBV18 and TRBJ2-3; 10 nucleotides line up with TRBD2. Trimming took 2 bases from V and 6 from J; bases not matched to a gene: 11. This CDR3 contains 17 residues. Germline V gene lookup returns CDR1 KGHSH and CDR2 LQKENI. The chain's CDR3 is CASSPRSSGRAKDTQYF. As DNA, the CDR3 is TGTGCCAGCTCACCAAGGTCCAGCGGGAGGGCCAAGGATACGCAGTATTTT.

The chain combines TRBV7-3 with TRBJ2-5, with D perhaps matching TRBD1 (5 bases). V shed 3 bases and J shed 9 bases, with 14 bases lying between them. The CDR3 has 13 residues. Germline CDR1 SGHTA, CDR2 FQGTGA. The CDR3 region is CASSLDNQNAQYF. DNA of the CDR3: TGTGCCAGCAGCTTGGACAACCAGAATGCCCAGTACTTC.

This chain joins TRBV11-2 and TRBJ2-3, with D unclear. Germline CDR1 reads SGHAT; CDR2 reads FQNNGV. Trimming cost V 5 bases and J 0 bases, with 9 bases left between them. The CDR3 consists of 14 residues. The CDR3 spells CASSHLTSTDTQYF. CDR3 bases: TGTGCCAGCAGCCACTTGACTAGCACAGATACGCAGTATTTT. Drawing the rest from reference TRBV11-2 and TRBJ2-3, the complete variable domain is EAGVAQSPRYKIIEKRQSVAFWCNPISGHATLYWYQQILGQGPKLLIQFQNNGVVDDSQLPKDRFSAERLKGVDSTLKIQPAKLEDSAVYLCASSHLTSTDTQYFGPGTRLTVL.

The CDR3 nucleotides read TGTGCCAGCAGCTTGGAGGGGCTGTCTGGAAACACCATATATTTT. It specifies CASSLEGLSGNTIYF. V and J are TRBV5-5 and TRBJ1-3; D perhaps matches TRBD1 (5 bases). CDR1 SGHKS and CDR2 YYEKEE come from the germline V gene (reference sequence). V lost 0 bases and J 1 base, leaving 8 bases between the germline ends. The CDR3 spans 15 residues.